The entry that follows covers one TCR beta chain sequence. Its antigen is unidentified. The source of the sample is a study of response to subunit inactivated influenza vaccine. General study findings and limits: Authors proposed each seasonal influenza vaccination draws in few new T cells.

TCRdb re-derived calls from the RT-PCR reads in MiXCR, one entry per CDR3 protein. This table holds over 800,000 distinct CDR3 sequences, roughly 20% found once. The trim removed 2 bases at V and 2 bases at J, leaving 7 bases unmatched. Germline-derived CDR1 and CDR2 are MNHEY and SVGEGT. The CDR3 is 16 residues long. The source is a man in his forties or fifties who received an inactivated influenza vaccine. The sequencing here drew on PBMCs from blood, taken 5 to 6 days after vaccination. The V call is TRBV6-2 or TRBV6-3, the J call TRBJ2-7; 9 bases fit TRBD2. Here the CDR3 DNA reads TGTGCCAGCAGTTACCCGAGATTAGCGGGGGCCTACGAGCAGTACTTC. Amino acid sequence: CASSYPRLAGAYEQYF.